This T cell receptor beta chain was captured by sequencing in a study of blood T cell repertoires in COVID-19 (dated by TCRdb to 2020 to 2021). Background for the entire study: Samples from collaborators originated in the United States, Italy and Spain and spanned both the acute and convalescent phases of COVID-19. The repertoires were released in a freely available public database intended as a resource for research on the immune response to SARS-CoV-2. The samples were drawn from the first 160 participants of the ongoing ImmuneRACE study and from about 1,200 subjects provided by 6 global collaborators. The sample metadata nearly always contained a de-identified subject ID, COVID-19 status, age in years and sex. The prospective study material was composed of cDNA or gDNA derived from T cells, B-cell-depleted T cells, or PBMCs. HLA class I and class II types, where available, came from metadata supplied by the sample provider rather than from assay-based typing. The dataset comprised deeply sampled blood TCRbeta repertoires from subjects exposed to, actively infected with, or recovered from COVID-19.

Enrolling through a virtual design, the prospective study's participants ranged in age from roughly 18 to 90 years and lived across around 25 United States geographic areas. In the prospective study, participants were assigned to cohorts based on the clinical history participants reported in a screening survey and a study questionnaire. Each participant in the prospective study had whole blood, serum and a nasopharyngeal or oropharyngeal swab collected by mobile phlebotomists. Participants in the prospective study had the option to provide additional blood draws and questionnaires over an approximately 2-month period. Before DNA extraction, blood samples from the prospective study were shipped at room temperature or frozen. Findings and caveats that apply to the study as a whole: The amount of clinical and demographic metadata varied by source and participant and was provided uncurated.

This clone was picked up one time. Its binding antigen is unknown. It has no much larger one-base neighbor in the sample; base qualities were not kept. TCRbeta CDR3 regions were amplified from genomic DNA by means of the immunoSEQ Assay, a bias-controlled multiplex PCR. Turning to the authors' computational methods: The number of nucleated cells in each sample was estimated from the amplification of reference gene primers within the assay. To quantify the absolute abundance of each unique TCRbeta CDR3 rearrangement, sequence reads were collapsed and filtered. For each sample, productive Simpson clonality was calculated as the square root of Simpson's diversity index across productive rearrangements. Drawn from immuneACCESS, this table holds only the in-frame rearrangements with V and J called that TCRdb kept. Clones are partly lost; checked studies trace under half to an unresolved V gene and leave the rest unexplained. That table is the source of V, J and clone size, and D and trimming were worked out from the DNA. This sample is represented by 150,000 to 200,000 clones; roughly 80% of them were singletons. Roughly 5.2% of the sample belongs to the ten largest clones.

The sample taken for sequencing was PBMCs or T cells enriched from blood (not recorded which). The TCR was taken from a woman aged 55-69 years with acute COVID-19.

This receptor carries the CDR3 CASSLGDTDTQYF. At the DNA level, the sequence is TGTGCCAGCAGCTTAGGAGACACAGATACGCAGTATTTT. This receptor chain uses TRBV7-2 and TRBJ2-3, with the D segment identity uncertain. From cysteine to phenylalanine, the CDR3 is 13 amino acids long. Kept here is only the CDR3 DNA, which spans 39 bases and is read in frame from base 1. The germline V gene specifies SGHTA as CDR1 and FQGNSA as CDR2. V was cut back by 1 base and J by 2 bases, leaving a gap of 4 bases between them. Outside the CDR3, residues come from the reference TRBV7-2 and TRBJ2-3 proteins, so the full variable domain is: GAGVSQSPSNKVTEKGKDVELRCDPISGHTALYWYRQSLGQGLEFLIYFQGNSAPDKSGLPSDRFSAERTGGSVSTLTIQRTQQEDSAVYLCASSLGDTDTQYFGPGTRLTVL.